The rows below give T cell receptor beta chains drawn from one sample of a study of cytomegalovirus exposure and HLA in healthy donors. Data came from immunoSEQ multiplex PCR; TCRdb stores just in-frame clones and leaves some out. The table has about 140,000 clones, about 86% seen once. The sequenced sample was PBMCs. All receptors derive from a woman in her twenties or thirties in good health and CMV-seronegative. The CDR3 runs from the conserved cysteine through the conserved F or W. D genes are given only for firm matches. The size of a clone is reported for some rows only, either as once, few or many, or as a class for expanded clones.

j_gene,abundance,v_gene,d_gene,CDR3aa,CDR3nt
TRBJ2-7,-,TRBV27,TRBD2,CASSRRGGGIHEQYF,TGTGCCAGCAGTAGGCGCGGGGGGGGAATCCACGAGCAGTACTTC
TRBJ2-7,-,TRBV7-2,TRBD1,CASSFTGRGNEQYF,TGTGCCAGCAGCTTTACGGGCAGGGGGAACGAGCAGTACTTC
TRBJ2-7,-,TRBV21-1,-,CASRVDRGPPGTTYEQYF,TGTGCCAGCAGGGTGGACAGGGGACCACCCGGGACGACCTACGAGCAGTACTTC
TRBJ2-3,-,TRBV2,TRBD2,CASSEYLAGGPSTDTQYF,TGTGCCAGCAGTGAATATCTAGCGGGAGGACCTAGCACAGATACGCAGTATTTT
TRBJ2-1,-,TRBV2,TRBD2,CASSRTSGRDEQFF,TGTGCCAGCAGTCGGACTAGCGGGCGGGATGAGCAGTTCTTC
TRBJ2-7,once,TRBV28,TRBD2,CASSPGLAGIYEQYF,TGTGCCAGCAGTCCCGGACTAGCGGGAATCTACGAGCAGTACTTC
TRBJ2-1,-,TRBV19,TRBD2,CASSIDPAGVFTSYNEQFF,TGTGCCAGTAGTATAGATCCAGCGGGAGTCTTTACATCCTACAATGAGCAGTTCTTC
TRBJ1-1,-,TRBV4-3,TRBD1,CASSQDPGQGMNTEAFF,TGCGCCAGCAGCCAAGACCCGGGACAGGGTATGAACACTGAAGCTTTCTTT
TRBJ2-7,-,TRBV7-2,TRBD1,CASSGGQGSSYEQYF,TGTGCCAGCAGCGGGGGACAGGGAAGCTCCTACGAGCAGTACTTC
TRBJ1-2,-,TRBV28,TRBD1,CASKQGGSQRGYTF,TGTGCCAGTAAACAGGGGGGGTCGCAGCGTGGCTACACCTTC
TRBJ2-1,-,TRBV6-5,TRBD2,CASSWGTSGGDEQFF,TGTGCCAGCAGTTGGGGGACTAGCGGGGGGGATGAGCAGTTCTTC
TRBJ2-7,-,TRBV7-9,-,CASSLDRAEQYF,TGTGCCAGCAGCTTAGACAGGGCCGAGCAGTACTTC
TRBJ2-1,-,TRBV28,-,CAGIEALSGVGNNEQFF,TGTGCCGGAATCGAGGCCCTCTCGGGGGTTGGTAACAATGAGCAGTTCTTC
TRBJ2-7,-,TRBV7-9,-,CSSSSLEDRYEQYF,TGTTCCAGCAGCTCCCTGGAGGACCGATACGAGCAGTACTTC
TRBJ2-1,-,TRBV7-2,-,CASSLGLAYEQFF,TGTGCCAGCAGCTTAGGGTTAGCGTATGAGCAGTTCTTC
TRBJ2-7,-,TRBV28,-,CASSFRPDRLSSYEQYF,TGTGCCAGCAGTTTTCGTCCCGACAGGTTAAGCTCCTACGAGCAGTACTTC
TRBJ1-5,-,TRBV6-1,TRBD1,CASSGWTGESQPQHF,TGTGCCAGCAGTGGGTGGACAGGGGAAAGTCAGCCCCAGCATTTT
TRBJ2-1,-,TRBV7-9,-,CASSLGRSWSEQFF,TGTGCCAGCAGCTTGGGGCGTTCGTGGAGTGAGCAGTTCTTC
TRBJ2-1,-,TRBV7-2,TRBD2,CASSGRGLALFNEQFF,TGTGCCAGCAGCGGGCGGGGACTAGCACTTTTCAATGAGCAGTTCTTC
TRBJ1-2,-,TRBV28,TRBD1,CASSPDRAYGYTF,TGTGCCAGCAGCCCAGACAGGGCGTATGGCTACACCTTC
TRBJ2-5,once,TRBV19,TRBD1,CASSPGTPGQGQETQYF,TGTGCCAGTAGTCCCGGCACCCCGGGACAGGGTCAAGAGACCCAGTACTTC
TRBJ2-7,-,TRBV5-1,TRBD1,CASSLVRGQTPYEQYF,TGCGCCAGCAGCTTGGTTAGGGGGCAAACCCCCTACGAGCAGTACTTC
TRBJ1-5,-,TRBV4-3,-,CASSQDGSANQPQHF,TGCGCCAGCAGCCAAGATGGAAGCGCCAATCAGCCCCAGCATTTT